The 11 T cell receptor beta chains below all came from one sample that was sequenced in a study of blood T cell repertoires in COVID-19. Method: immunoSEQ multiplex PCR; TCRdb's copy keeps in-frame clones and lacks some. The sample lists 160,000 or so clones; 65% to 85% were seen once. Material: PBMCs or T cells enriched from blood (not recorded which). Source of these receptors: a woman in her forties with acute COVID-19.

This clone was counted between two and nine times. The chain is built from TRBV5-1 and TRBJ1-3; 11 nucleotides agree with TRBD1. V was clipped by 0 bases and J by 3 bases; unmatched bases: 8. Germline V CDR1 and CDR2: SGHRS, YFSETQ. CDR3 length: 18 residues. In DNA form, the CDR3 reads TGCGCCAGCAGCTTGGCCGGGACAGGGGGTTACGGTGGAAACACCATATATTTT. Its protein product is CASSLAGTGGYGGNTIYF.

This rearrangement joins TRBV29-1 to TRBJ2-3, with 10 positions matching TRBD1. The CDR3 is 14 amino acids. V shed 7 bases and J 5 bases; nucleotides not matched to a gene: 9. From germline, CDR1 is SQVTM and CDR2 ANQGSEA. The CDR3, as DNA: TGCAGCGCCGTGGGACAGGGGCTAGGAGATACGCAGTATTTT. It yields the protein CSAVGQGLGDTQYF.

The DNA for the CDR3 is TGTGCCAGCAGCCAAGCGGGACATTACACTGAAGCTTTCTTT. Translating it yields CASSQAGHYTEAFF. V gene TRBV3-1 (or the pseudogene TRBV3-2) combines with J gene TRBJ1-1; D is perhaps TRBD1 (6 bases). The V and J ends lost 1 base and 3 bases respectively, with 9 bases between them. The CDR3 totals 14 residues. Germline V CDR1 and CDR2: LGHDT, YNNKEL (reference sequence).

This clone turned up a few times. This chain connects TRBV5-6 to TRBJ2-2, with a weak D call TRBD1 (5 bases). The ends were cut back, 1 base at V and 5 bases at J, with 9 bases in the middle. Germline CDR1 is SGHDT and CDR2 is YYEEEE. The CDR3 covers 14 residues. The chain's CDR3 is CASSLNRITGELFF. CDR3 nucleotide sequence: TGTGCCAGCAGCTTGAACAGGATTACCGGGGAGCTGTTTTTT.

The rearrangement joins TRBV11-3 to TRBJ2-4; TRBD2 is a possible D gene (6 bases). The CDR3 length is 15 residues. V was trimmed by 5 bases and J by 0 bases, leaving 11 bases between them. In germline, CDR1 is SGHNT, CDR2 YENEEA. CDR3 in amino acids: CASSAGTAAKNIQYF. As DNA, the CDR3 is TGTGCCAGCAGCGCGGGGACCGCAGCCAAAAACATTCAGTACTTC.

This clone appeared a single time. The genes are TRBV19 and TRBJ2-5; perhaps TRBD1 as D (5 bases). Between the trimmed V and J ends, which lost 3 bases and 0 bases, there was a span of 11 bases. Germline values: CDR1 LNHDA, CDR2 SQIVND (reference sequence). CDR3 length equals 15 residues. CDR3 nucleotides: TGTGCCAGTAGTATGGGGCCCATTCACCAAGAGACCCAGTACTTC. Amino acid sequence: CASSMGPIHQETQYF.

The chain couples TRBV2 to TRBJ1-1; no definite D call. The V end was cut by 1 base, the J end by 6 bases, with 9 bases between. The CDR3 loop spans 13 amino acids. Germline lookup yields CDR1 SNHLY and CDR2 FYNNEI. CDR3 nucleotide sequence: TGTGCCAGCAGTGAAGGAGTTACCCCTGAAGCTTTCTTT. The encoded protein is CASSEGVTPEAFF.

The V and J genes are TRBV4-2 and TRBJ2-7; 7 bases agree with TRBD2. The ends lost 2 bases at V and 1 base at J; junction bases unmatched: 5. The CDR3 totals 15 residues. CDR1 LGHNA and CDR2 YNFKEQ come from the germline V gene. CDR3 sequence: CASSQPERDSYEQYF. CDR3 DNA sequence: TGTGCCAGCAGCCAACCAGAGCGGGATTCCTACGAGCAGTACTTC.

The DNA of the CDR3 is TGTGCAAGTCGCTTAGCGATTAGCCTACCTCCCTCCTCCTACAATGAGCAGTTCTTC. Amino acid sequence: CASRLAISLPPSSYNEQFF. The chain recombines TRBV12-2 with TRBJ2-1; the table's D gene call, TRBD2, was not cross checked with the DNA. TRBV12-2 is a pseudogene segment. This CDR3 spans 19 amino acids.

V gene TRBV2 combines with J gene TRBJ2-7, with D uncertain. Per germline, CDR1 SNHLY and CDR2 FYNNEI. The CDR3 covers 12 residues. V was clipped by 3 bases and J by 6 bases, with 9 bases between them. In nucleotides, the CDR3 is TGTGCCAGCAGTGACCTAGTCGGCGAGCAGTACGTC. Protein: CASSDLVGEQYV.

The J gene is TRBJ1-2, the V gene TRBV7-2; weak D call: TRBD1 (5 bases). V lost 5 bases and J 5 bases, leaving 15 bases between the germline ends. The CDR3 contains 14 residues. Germline V gene sequence: CDR1 SGHTA, CDR2 FQGNSA. In DNA, the CDR3 is TGTGCCAGCAGCCCACAGCGGGGGGAGTATGGCTACACCTTC. Protein: CASSPQRGEYGYTF. Filled out from reference TRBV7-2 and TRBJ1-2, the complete variable domain reads GAGVSQSPSNKVTEKGKDVELRCDPISGHTALYWYRQSLGQGLEFLIYFQGNSAPDKSGLPSDRFSAERTGGSVSTLTIQRTQQEDSAVYLCASSPQRGEYGYTFGSGTRLTVV.